One sample yielded the 26 T cell receptor beta chains listed below, sequenced in a study of vaccination effects on CD4 cells after COVID-19. The repertoire was sequenced with immunoSEQ multiplex PCR; TCRdb's copy has only in-frame clones and lacks some. Of about 73,000 clones listed, about four fifths are singletons. Antigen-specific CD4+ T cell clonotypes were called by their expansion after viral peptide-pool culture in ViraFEST. The culture ran for roughly ten days before CD4+ T cells were isolated. Recipients of the vaccine had no prior SARS-CoV-2 infection and negative nucleocapsid antibodies. These TCRs are of unknown antigen specificity. This specimen consisted of CD4+ T cells from PBMCs cultured with HCoV-NL63 spike peptides, obtained before COVID-19 vaccination. These TCRs come from a human donor who received a COVID-19 vaccine.

The chain recombines TRBV15 with TRBJ2-7, with 7 bases lining up with TRBD1. The CDR3 runs 15 residues. The J segment lost 4 bases and the V segment lost 4 bases, leaving 10 bases of the junction unmatched. The germline V gene encodes CDR1 LNHNV and CDR2 YYDKDF (reference sequence). CDR3 in DNA: TGTGCCACCAGCACCAACCGGGACAGCGGTTACGAGCAGTACGTC. This codes for CATSTNRDSGYEQYV.

The V call is TRBV29-1, the J call TRBJ1-2; D is unresolved. Germline V gene lookup returns CDR1 SQVTM and CDR2 ANQGSEA. This CDR3 is built from 12 residues. Trimming removed 0 bases at V and 8 bases at J, with 10 bases between. The CDR3: CSVEENSLGYTF. CDR3 DNA sequence: TGCAGCGTTGAAGAAAACAGCTTGGGCTACACCTTC. Using reference TRBV29-1 and TRBJ1-2 for the parts outside the CDR3, the full variable domain is SAVISQKPSRDICQRGTSLTIQCQVDSQVTMMFWYRQQPGQSLTLIATANQGSEATYESGFVIDKFPISRPNLTFSTLTVSNMSPEDSSIYLCSVEENSLGYTFGSGTRLTVV.

The V call is TRBV6-5, the J call TRBJ2-3, with a tentative D call TRBD2 (5 bases). This CDR3 is built from 13 residues. V lost 7 bases and J lost 0, with 8 bases in between. Per germline, CDR1 MNHEY and CDR2 SVGAGI. The CDR3 DNA reads TGTGCCAGCAAGAGGGATAGCACAGATACGCAGTATTTT. Translating gives CASKRDSTDTQYF.

V usage is TRBV6-1 and J usage is TRBJ1-4; no definite D call. The CDR3 is 16 amino acids. V lost 4 bases to trimming and J lost 4 bases, with 16 bases between them. Per germline, CDR1 MNHNS and CDR2 SASEGT. This CDR3 reads CASSGRWAAGNEKLFF. In DNA form, the CDR3 reads TGTGCCAGCAGTGGGCGTTGGGCAGCGGGTAATGAAAAACTGTTTTTT.

V and J are TRBV5-1 and TRBJ2-3, with D hard to call. CDR1 and CDR2 from the germline V gene are SGHRS and YFSETQ. The CDR3 spans 11 residues. V shed 2 bases and J shed 6 bases, with 4 bases lying between them. The CDR3 protein is CASSFWDTQYF. The CDR3 nucleotides are TGCGCCAGCAGCTTCTGGGATACGCAGTATTTT.

The CDR3 loop reads CASSPGTGHTDTQYF. The DNA for the CDR3 is TGTGCCAGCTCACCAGGGACAGGGCATACAGATACGCAGTATTTT. The chain couples TRBV18 to TRBJ2-3; TRBD1 agrees at 9 bases. The CDR3 is made up of 15 amino acids. V was pared by 2 bases and J by 3 bases, with 3 bases of the junction left unmatched. From germline, CDR1 is KGHSH and CDR2 LQKENI.

The genes are TRBV28 and TRBJ2-5; the match to TRBD1 covers 7 bases. The length of the CDR3 is 14 residues. Trimming took 5 bases from V and 4 from J; bases not matched to a gene: 7. CDR1 and CDR2 from the germline V gene are MDHEN and SYDVKM. This chain's CDR3 is CASSPQGGSETQYF. CDR3 nucleotide sequence: TGTGCCAGCAGTCCGCAAGGGGGCTCAGAGACCCAGTACTTC. Combining the CDR3 with reference TRBV28 and TRBJ2-5 gives the whole variable domain DVKVTQSSRYLVKRTGEKVFLECVQDMDHENMFWYRQDPGLGLRLIYFSYDVKMKEKGDIPEGYSVSREKKERFSLILESASTNQTSMYLCASSPQGGSETQYFGPGTRLLVL.

The chain links TRBV18 to TRBJ2-7; 8 positions match TRBD2. Germline V gene data show CDR1 as KGHSH and CDR2 as LQKENI. The length of the CDR3 is 15 residues. The V segment lost 2 bases and the J segment 1 base; nucleotides outside the gene matches: 4. CDR3 amino acids: CASSPAGGKSYEQYV. The DNA for the CDR3 is TGTGCCAGCTCACCAGCGGGGGGAAAATCCTACGAGCAGTACGTC.

The gene calls are TRBV2 and TRBJ1-1, with 9 bases fitting TRBD1. Germline values: CDR1 SNHLY, CDR2 FYNNEI. V trimming: 6 bases; J trimming: 4 bases; junction bases outside the gene matches: 9. This CDR3 contains 15 residues. CDR3 protein: CASRGTGWSRTEAFF. CDR3 coding DNA: TGTGCCAGCAGGGGGACAGGGTGGAGTCGCACTGAAGCTTTCTTT.

This clone was seen a handful of times. This rearrangement joins TRBV30 to TRBJ2-2; 8 bases fit TRBD1. CDR3 size: 14 residues. CDR1 is GTSNPN and CDR2 is SVGIG in the germline V gene (reference sequence). V trimming: 5 bases; J trimming: 5 bases; junction bases outside the gene matches: 7. The DNA of the CDR3 is TGTGCCTGGTTCCAGGGGGCGGGGACCGGGGAGCTGTTTTTT. This codes for CAWFQGAGTGELFF.

The V gene is TRBV19, the J gene TRBJ2-4; the D gene is possibly TRBD1 (7 bases). V was trimmed by 6 bases and J by 8 bases, leaving 11 bases between them. The CDR3 totals 12 residues. CDR1 is LNHDA, CDR2 SQIVND, per germline (reference sequence). Here the CDR3 reads CASRDREDIQYF. The CDR3 nucleotides read TGTGCCAGTAGAGACAGGGAGGACATTCAGTACTTC. Full variable domain (missing parts from reference TRBV19 and TRBJ2-4): DGGITQSPKYLFRKEGQNVTLSCEQNLNHDAMYWYRQDPGQGLRLIYYSQIVNDFQKGDIAEGYSVSREKKESFPLTVTSAQKNPTAFYLCASRDREDIQYFGAGTRLSVL.

The J gene is TRBJ2-3, the V gene TRBV4-3; TRBD2 agrees at 13 bases. Looked up from germline, CDR1 is LGHNA and CDR2 is YSLEER. The junction had 10 bases not matched to a gene; V was cut back by 4 bases and J by 6 bases. The length of the CDR3 is 17 residues. Written as DNA, the CDR3 is TGCGCCAGCAGCCGACTCGGGACTAGCGGGGAGGTGGATACGCAGTATTTT. Residues: CASSRLGTSGEVDTQYF.

The rearrangement links TRBV7-2 to TRBJ2-5, with TRBD2 matching 11 bases. CDR1 and CDR2 (germline): SGHTA, FQGNSA. V trimming: 1 base; J trimming: 5 bases; junction bases outside the gene matches: 6. The CDR3 extends over 16 amino acids. For the CDR3, the DNA is TGTGCCAGCAGCTTAGGTCTAGCGGGGGGTCAGGAGACCCAGTACTTC. Translated, it gives CASSLGLAGGQETQYF.

The chain has TRBV2 and TRBJ1-6; 10 nucleotides agree with TRBD1. Germline-derived CDR1 and CDR2 are SNHLY and FYNNEI. With V trimmed by 6 bases and J by 7 bases, 3 bases remained unmatched. The CDR3 covers 14 residues. DNA for the CDR3: TGTGCCAGCAGAGACAGGGGGCGGAATTCACCCCTCCACTTT. Translation gives CASRDRGRNSPLHF.

This clone has a handful of counts. V gene TRBV9 combines with J gene TRBJ1-1; D not resolved. From germline, CDR1 is SGDLS and CDR2 YYNGEE. V shed 0 bases and J shed 3 bases, with 6 bases lying between them. The length of the CDR3 is 13 residues. The CDR3 sequence: CASSVGGYTEAFF. Here the CDR3 DNA reads TGTGCCAGCAGCGTAGGAGGGTACACTGAAGCTTTCTTT.

This clone was seen a single time. The V and J genes are TRBV28 and TRBJ2-5; D remains unclear. There are 11 residues in the CDR3. The germline V gene has CDR1 MDHEN and CDR2 SYDVKM. V dropped 2 bases and J dropped 5 bases, with 3 bases sitting between them. CDR3 sequence reads: CASSLVETQYF. The CDR3 nucleotides read TGTGCCAGCAGTTTAGTCGAGACCCAGTACTTC. Based on the CDR3 plus reference TRBV28 and TRBJ2-5, the full variable domain is DVKVTQSSRYLVKRTGEKVFLECVQDMDHENMFWYRQDPGLGLRLIYFSYDVKMKEKGDIPEGYSVSREKKERFSLILESASTNQTSMYLCASSLVETQYFGPGTRLLVL.

This clone appeared a single time. V usage is TRBV6-1 and J usage is TRBJ2-1, with D possibly TRBD2 on 5 matching bases. CDR3 length: 15 residues. Germline CDR1 is MNHNS and CDR2 is SASEGT. Trimming stripped 2 bases from V and 4 bases from J, with 12 bases between. This CDR3 is CASSESYGGYNEQFF. The CDR3 nucleotides read TGTGCCAGCAGTGAATCCTACGGAGGTTACAATGAGCAGTTCTTC.

The rearrangement links TRBV6-5 to TRBJ2-7; D is tentatively TRBD1 or TRBD2 (5 bases each). Germline assignment: CDR1 MNHEY and CDR2 SVGAGI. Trimming took 5 bases from V and 2 from J, leaving 13 bases between them. CDR3 length equals 14 residues. Here the CDR3 DNA reads TGTGCCAGCAGTCCTCCGGGGCTTCCCTACGAGCAGTACGTC. The encoded protein is CASSPPGLPYEQYV.

The chain couples TRBV5-1 to TRBJ2-1; 8 bases are a match to TRBD1. The CDR3 runs to 15 residues. V dropped 4 bases and J dropped 5; count of bases not matched to a gene: 8. Germline loops: CDR1 SGHRS, CDR2 YFSETQ. The CDR3 here is CASSPRQGSNNEQFF. The CDR3 DNA reads as TGCGCCAGCAGCCCTAGACAGGGGTCAAACAATGAGCAGTTCTTC.

There are a few counts of this clone. The rearrangement uses TRBV5-8 and TRBJ2-2; perhaps TRBD1 as D (6 bases). V lost 0 bases and J lost 4, with 7 bases in between. CDR3 length equals 14 residues. In germline, CDR1 is SGHTS, CDR2 YDEGEE. DNA for the CDR3: TGTGCCAGCAGCTTGGGACAGGTCACCGGGGAGCTGTTTTTT. It is translated as CASSLGQVTGELFF.

J is TRBJ1-1 and V is TRBV7-3; 7 nucleotides match TRBD1. V was pared by 8 bases and J by 0 bases, with 9 bases of the junction left unmatched. The CDR3 is 15 residues long. Germline lookup yields CDR1 SGHTA and CDR2 FQGTGA. CDR3 residues: CASSPRGGLNTEAFF. DNA of the CDR3: TGTGCCAGCTCCCCCAGGGGGGGGCTGAACACTGAAGCTTTCTTT. The variable domain in full, completed from reference TRBV7-3 and TRBJ1-1, reads GAGVSQTPSNKVTEKGKYVELRCDPISGHTALYWYRQSLGQGPEFLIYFQGTGAADDSGLPNDRFFAVRPEGSVSTLKIQRTERGDSAVYLCASSPRGGLNTEAFFGQGTRLTVV.

The CDR3 loop reads CASSPGQMTDTQYF. For the CDR3, the DNA is TGTGCCAGCAGTCCGGGACAGATGACAGATACGCAGTATTTT. The V gene is TRBV6-5, the J gene TRBJ2-3, with TRBD1 matching 7 bases. Trimming cost V 5 bases and J 3 bases; bases outside gene matches: 5. Germline V gene lookup returns CDR1 MNHEY and CDR2 SVGAGI. The CDR3 runs to 14 residues.

V usage is TRBV5-1 and J usage is TRBJ1-4; 9 bases fit TRBD1. Germline CDR1 and CDR2: SGHRS and YFSETQ. The CDR3 consists of 15 residues. Trimming took 5 bases from V and 8 from J; bases not matched to a gene: 10. In DNA form, the CDR3 reads TGCGCCAGCAGGAACACAGGGGGCGCCGGAGAAAAACTGTTTTTT. This translates into CASRNTGGAGEKLFF.

The V gene is TRBV6-5, the J gene TRBJ1-2; no definite D call. The germline V gene encodes CDR1 MNHEY and CDR2 SVGAGI. V gave up 4 bases and J gave up 5 bases, with 11 bases separating them. The CDR3 has 13 residues. CDR3 coding DNA: TGTGCCAGCAGTTTAGCCAGTTGGTATGGCTACACCTTC. This sequence encodes CASSLASWYGYTF.

The chain carries TRBV5-1 and TRBJ2-2; no clear D gene. The ends were cut back, 3 bases at V and 0 bases at J, with 21 bases in the middle. The V gene's germline CDR1 is SGHRS and CDR2 YFSETQ. The CDR3 is 19 residues long. The CDR3 DNA follows: TGCGCCAGCAGCTACCGTCCGGTAGTTTTAGACGCGAACACCGGGGAGCTGTTTTTT. Its translation: CASSYRPVVLDANTGELFF.

The chain has TRBV30 and TRBJ1-3, with D unresolved. The CDR3 sequence is 15 residues long. From germline, CDR1 is GTSNPN and CDR2 SVGIG (reference sequence). V was shortened by 0 bases and J by 0 bases, with 9 bases between the two germline ends. The CDR3 spells CAWSVGAFSGNTIYF. The CDR3 DNA is TGTGCCTGGAGTGTAGGCGCTTTCTCTGGAAACACCATATATTTT.